This TCR beta chain was sequenced during a study of CD8+ T cells in alopecia areata. Sample treatment: oral pan-JAK inhibitor, 5-10 mg twice daily. Obtained from alopecia areata patients were lesional scalp punch biopsies along with peripheral blood. Sorting from PBMCs produced CD4+ and CD8+ T cells. The study's findings and limits: Higher clonality than in normal scalp was seen in lesional scalp, especially alopecia totalis/universalis. One nonresponder makes the tie between baseline CD8+ expansion and response uncertain.

Extraction of RNA preceded its reverse transcription into cDNA, which served as the sequencing template. The table came from immunoSEQ multiplex PCR; TCRdb's copy has only in-frame clones and leaves some out. The repertoire holds around 60,000 clones, with 46% as singletons. Germline CDR1 reads SGHAT; CDR2 reads FQNNGV. The length of the CDR3 is 15 residues. V was shortened by 0 bases and J by 0 bases, with 9 bases between the two germline ends. With respect to this clone: The antigen remains undetermined.

This chain links TRBV11-2 with TRBJ2-7; D remains unclear. This sequence originates from a human donor with alopecia areata. Source: CD8+ T cells sorted from blood, taken between weeks 36 and 40, from a patient treated with tofacitinib. This CDR3 reads CASSLEAQSSYEQYF. As DNA, the CDR3 is TGTGCCAGCAGCTTAGAGGCGCAAAGCTCCTACGAGCAGTACTTC.